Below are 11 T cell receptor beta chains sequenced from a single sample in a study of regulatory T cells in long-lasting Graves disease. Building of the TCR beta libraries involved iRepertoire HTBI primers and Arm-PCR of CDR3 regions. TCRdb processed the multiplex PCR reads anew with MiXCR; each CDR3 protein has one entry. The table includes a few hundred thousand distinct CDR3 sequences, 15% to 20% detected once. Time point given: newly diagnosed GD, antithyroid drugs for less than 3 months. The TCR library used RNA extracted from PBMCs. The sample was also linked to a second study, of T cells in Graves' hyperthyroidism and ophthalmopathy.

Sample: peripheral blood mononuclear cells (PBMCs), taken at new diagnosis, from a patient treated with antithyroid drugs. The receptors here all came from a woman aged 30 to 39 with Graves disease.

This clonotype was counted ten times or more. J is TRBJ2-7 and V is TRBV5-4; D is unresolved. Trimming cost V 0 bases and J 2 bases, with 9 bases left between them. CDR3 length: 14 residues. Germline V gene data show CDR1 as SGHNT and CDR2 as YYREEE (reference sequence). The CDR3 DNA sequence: TGTGCCAGCAGCTTGGGTCAATCCCCCTACGAGCAGTACTTC. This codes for CASSLGQSPYEQYF.

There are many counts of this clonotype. The CDR3 spells CASSSGRAGNEQFF. The CDR3 DNA sequence: TGTGCCAGTTCCAGCGGGAGGGCCGGAAATGAGCAGTTCTTC. The chain uses TRBV18 and TRBJ2-1; 10 bases line up with TRBD2. CDR3 length: 14 residues. Germline loops: CDR1 KGHSH, CDR2 LQKENI. The V segment lost 9 bases and the J segment 7 bases; nucleotides outside the gene matches: 9.

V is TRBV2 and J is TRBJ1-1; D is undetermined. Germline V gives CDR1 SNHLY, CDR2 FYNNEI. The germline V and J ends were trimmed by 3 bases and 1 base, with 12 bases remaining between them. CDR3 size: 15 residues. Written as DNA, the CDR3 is TGTGCCAGCAGTGAGGTAGCGGATCCGAACACTGAAGCTTTCTTT. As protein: CASSEVADPNTEAFF.

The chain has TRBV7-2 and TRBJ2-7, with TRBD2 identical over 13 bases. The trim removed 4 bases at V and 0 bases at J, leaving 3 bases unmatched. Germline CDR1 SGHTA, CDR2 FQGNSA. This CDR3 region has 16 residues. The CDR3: CASSSLAGGVSYEQYF. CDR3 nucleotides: TGTGCCAGCAGCTCACTAGCGGGAGGGGTCTCCTACGAGCAGTACTTC.

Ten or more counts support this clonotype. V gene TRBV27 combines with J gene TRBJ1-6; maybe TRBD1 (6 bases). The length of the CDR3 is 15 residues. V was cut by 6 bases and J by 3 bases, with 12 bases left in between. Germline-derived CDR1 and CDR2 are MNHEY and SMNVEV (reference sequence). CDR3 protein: CASSLQGSYNSPLHF. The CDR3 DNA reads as TGTGCCAGCAGCCTACAGGGCAGCTATAATTCACCCCTCCACTTT.

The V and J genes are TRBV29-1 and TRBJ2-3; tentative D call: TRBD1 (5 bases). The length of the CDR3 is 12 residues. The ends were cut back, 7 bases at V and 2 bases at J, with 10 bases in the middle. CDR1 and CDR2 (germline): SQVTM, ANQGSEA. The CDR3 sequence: CSAQGDTDTQYF. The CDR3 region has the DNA TGCAGCGCCCAAGGGGACACAGATACGCAGTATTTT.

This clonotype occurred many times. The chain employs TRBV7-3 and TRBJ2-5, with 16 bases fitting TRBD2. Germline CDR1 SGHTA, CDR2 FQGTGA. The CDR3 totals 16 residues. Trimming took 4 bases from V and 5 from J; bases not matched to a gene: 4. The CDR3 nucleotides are TGTGCCAGCAGCTGGGGACTAGCGGGGGGGCCGGAGACCCAGTACTTC. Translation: CASSWGLAGGPETQYF.

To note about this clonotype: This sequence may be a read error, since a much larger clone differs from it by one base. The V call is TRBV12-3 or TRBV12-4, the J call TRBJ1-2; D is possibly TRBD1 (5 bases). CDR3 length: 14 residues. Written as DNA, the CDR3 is TGTGCCAGCAGTGCCGGGACTCAGGTTTATGGCCACACCTTC. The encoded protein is CASSAGTQVYGHTF.

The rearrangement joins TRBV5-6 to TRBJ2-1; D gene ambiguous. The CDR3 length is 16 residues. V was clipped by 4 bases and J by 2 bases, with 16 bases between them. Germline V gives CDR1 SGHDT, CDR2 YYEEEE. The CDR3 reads CASSRQDRGPYNEQFF. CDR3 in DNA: TGTGCCAGCAGCCGTCAAGATCGAGGACCCTACAATGAGCAGTTCTTC.

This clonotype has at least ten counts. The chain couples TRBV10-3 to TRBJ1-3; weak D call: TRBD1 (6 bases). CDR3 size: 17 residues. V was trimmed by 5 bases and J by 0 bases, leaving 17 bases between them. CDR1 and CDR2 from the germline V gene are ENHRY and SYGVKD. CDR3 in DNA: TGTGCCATCAGTTTTCAGGGGATGGCCCTCTCTGGAAACACCATATATTTT. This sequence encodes CAISFQGMALSGNTIYF.

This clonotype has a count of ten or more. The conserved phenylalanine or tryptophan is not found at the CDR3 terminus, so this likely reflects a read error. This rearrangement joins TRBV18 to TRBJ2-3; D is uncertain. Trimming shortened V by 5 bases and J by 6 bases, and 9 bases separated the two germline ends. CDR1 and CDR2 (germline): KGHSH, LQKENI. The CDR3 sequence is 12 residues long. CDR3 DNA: TGTGCCAGCTCAACCCCGGAGGATACGCAGTATCTT. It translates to CASSTPEDTQYL.